These 11 T cell receptor beta chains came from one sample sequenced in a study of identical twins. TCRdb used MiXCR to reprocess the 5' RACE reads, holding one entry per CDR3 protein. The sample records hundreds of thousands of distinct CDR3 sequences, 21% being singletons. The same sample was also used in a study of T cells expressing NK-cell markers.

Sample: PBMCs. The origin of the receptors is a woman younger than 35 in good health.

The rearrangement joins TRBV15 to TRBJ1-5, with D unclear. The CDR3 contains 14 residues. Germline values: CDR1 LNHNV, CDR2 YYDKDF (reference sequence). V gave up 4 bases and J gave up 3 bases, with 10 bases separating them. In DNA, the CDR3 is TGTGCCACCAGCACAGCAGGCTCCAATCAGCCCCAGCATTTT. Translating gives CATSTAGSNQPQHF. Full variable domain (outside the CDR3, taken from reference TRBV15 and TRBJ1-5): DAMVIQNPRYQVTQFGKPVTLSCSQTLNHNVMYWYQQKSSQAPKLLFHYYDKDFNNEADTPDNFQSRRPNTSFCFLDIRSPGLGDTAMYLCATSTAGSNQPQHFGDGTRLSIL.

The CDR3 DNA reads as TGTGCCAGCAGCTTGTGGACAGGGGGCTTGCACGAGCAGTACTTC. Translated: CASSLWTGGLHEQYF. The chain recombines TRBV5-6 with TRBJ2-7, with 11 bases fitting TRBD1. Germline CDR1 is SGHDT and CDR2 is YYEEEE. V dropped 1 base and J dropped 5; count of bases not matched to a gene: 5. This CDR3 has 15 residues.

V gene TRBV10-3 combines with J gene TRBJ2-2; 7 bases line up with TRBD1. The length of the CDR3 is 14 residues. J lost 4 bases, V lost 8 bases, and 7 bases had no gene match. Germline CDR1 is ENHRY and CDR2 is SYGVKD. The CDR3 nucleotides are TGTGCCATCGGCAGTAGGGGGCCCACCGGGGAGCTGTTTTTT. Its protein is CAIGSRGPTGELFF.

This clonotype was observed at least ten times. The chain combines TRBV20-1 with TRBJ2-3; D not certain. CDR3 length equals 13 residues. V lost 5 bases to trimming and J lost 4 bases, with 13 bases between them. Germline CDR1 and CDR2: DFQATT and SNEGSKA (reference sequence). Written as DNA, the CDR3 is TGCAGTGCTGGTTTTCGAGCGCCAGATACGCAGTATTTT. Its translation: CSAGFRAPDTQYF.

The gene calls are TRBV4-2 and TRBJ2-2; 8 nucleotides align to TRBD2. This CDR3 comprises 14 residues. CDR1 and CDR2 from the germline V gene are LGHNA and YNFKEQ. With 4 bases clipped from V and 7 bases from J, the junction kept 5 bases outside the gene matches. The CDR3, as DNA: TGTGCCAGCAGCCCTCGGGGGGGCGGCGGGGAGCTGTTTTTT. This codes for CASSPRGGGGELFF.

This clonotype came up many times. This chain uses TRBV29-1 with TRBJ2-1; 11 bases map to TRBD2. CDR3 length equals 16 residues. V trimming: 6 bases; J trimming: 3 bases; junction bases outside the gene matches: 10. The germline CDR1 and CDR2 sequences are SQVTM and ANQGSEA. The chain's CDR3 is CSVTTSGGLIYNEQFF. CDR3 nucleotides: TGCAGCGTCACCACTAGCGGGGGATTGATCTACAATGAGCAGTTCTTC.

Ten or more counts support this clonotype. The chain carries TRBV20-1 and TRBJ2-5; a weak D match, TRBD2 (6 bases). CDR3 length: 14 residues. V dropped 4 bases and J dropped 5 bases, with 17 bases sitting between them. The V gene's germline CDR1 is DFQATT and CDR2 SNEGSKA (reference sequence). The CDR3 loop is CSANRGTPLETQYF. CDR3 coding DNA: TGCAGTGCTAATCGGGGGACTCCCCTTGAGACCCAGTACTTC.

V gene TRBV6-1 combines with J gene TRBJ1-1; no reliable D call. Germline V gene sequence: CDR1 MNHNS, CDR2 SASEGT. The CDR3 totals 11 residues. V shed 6 bases and J shed 10 bases, with 12 bases lying between them. As DNA, the CDR3 is TGTGCCAGCAGAGATATCAAGGGAGCTTTCTTT. Translation gives CASRDIKGAFF.

This clonotype was detected a few times. The chain joins TRBV30 to TRBJ2-4; D gene unclear. The length of the CDR3 is 15 residues. The germline CDR1 and CDR2 sequences are GTSNPN and SVGIG (reference sequence). V dropped 6 bases and J dropped 0 bases, with 15 bases sitting between them. CDR3 sequence reads: CACELSQIAKNIQYF. The CDR3 nucleotides read TGTGCCTGCGAATTAAGCCAGATAGCCAAAAACATTCAGTACTTC.

The rearrangement uses TRBV10-2 and TRBJ2-7; TRBD2 aligns across 10 bases. The germline V gene encodes CDR1 WSHSY and CDR2 SAAADI. The CDR3 is 14 amino acids. V shed 6 bases, J shed 4 bases, and the junction held 6 bases outside the gene matches. The CDR3 protein is CASRQAGGLYEQYF. In nucleotides, the CDR3 is TGCGCCAGCAGGCAAGCGGGAGGGTTGTACGAGCAGTACTTC.

This clonotype was seen many times. The chain is built from TRBV10-2 and TRBJ2-3; D not certain. The CDR3 is 12 amino acids. Germline CDR1 and CDR2: WSHSY and SAAADI. V lost 9 bases and J lost 2, with 9 bases in between. For the CDR3, the DNA is TGCGCCAGTAGGGTGGACACAGATACGCAGTATTTT. It specifies CASRVDTDTQYF.